This T cell receptor (beta chain) was recorded in a study of vaccination and CD4 T cells after COVID-19. Scientists ran DNA taken from cultured CD4+ T cells through the Oncomine TCR Beta short-read assay for sequencing. TCRdb re-analysed the PCR reads in MiXCR, keeping a single row per CDR3 protein. The sample comprises 12,000 to 15,000 distinct CDR3 sequences, about 50% of which are singletons, and 12% rests with the top ten. Trimming took 5 bases from V and 6 from J, leaving 12 bases between them. The germline V gene encodes CDR1 SGHVS and CDR2 FQNEAQ. The CDR3 consists of 13 residues. Turning to this clonotype: The antigen remains unidentified.

Treatment indicated: approximately nine-day PBMC culture with coronavirus spike peptide pools or control peptides (ViraFEST assay). Expansion of antigen-specific T cells with peptide pools by ViraFEST preceded sequencing of TCRs. Culture of approximately 2.1 million PBMCs per well took place with 8.5 to 10 IU/ml IL-2 and roughly 9.8 ug/ml peptide pools. This chain links TRBV7-8 with TRBJ2-3, with TRBD1 as a possible D gene (5 bases). Sequenced: CD4+ T cells from blood, cultured in vitro. The TCR was taken from a human donor who had recovered from COVID-19. In nucleotides, the CDR3 is TGTGCCAGCAGCGATCAGGGTTTGGATACGCAGTATTTT. This translates into CASSDQGLDTQYF.